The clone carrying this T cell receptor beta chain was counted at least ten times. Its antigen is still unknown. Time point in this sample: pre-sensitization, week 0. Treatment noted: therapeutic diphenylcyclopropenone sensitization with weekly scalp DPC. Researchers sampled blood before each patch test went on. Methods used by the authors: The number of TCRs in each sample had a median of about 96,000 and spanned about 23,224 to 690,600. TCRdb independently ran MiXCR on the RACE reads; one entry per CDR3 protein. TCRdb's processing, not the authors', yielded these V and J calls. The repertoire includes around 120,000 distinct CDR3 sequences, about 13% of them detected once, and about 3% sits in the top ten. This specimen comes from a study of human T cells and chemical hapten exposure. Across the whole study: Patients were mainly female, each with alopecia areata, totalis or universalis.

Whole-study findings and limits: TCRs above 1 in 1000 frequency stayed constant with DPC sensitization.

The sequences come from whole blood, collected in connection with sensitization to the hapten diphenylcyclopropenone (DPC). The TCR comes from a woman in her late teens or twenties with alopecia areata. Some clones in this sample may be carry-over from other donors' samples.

The CDR3 DNA sequence: TGTGCCAGCAGCTCTAACCCAGACCACACCTTC. Translated: CASSSNPDHTF. V is TRBV11-2 and J is TRBJ1-2, with unresolved D. Germline loops: CDR1 SGHAT, CDR2 FQNNGV. This CDR3 comprises 11 residues. The V and J ends lost 4 bases and 12 bases respectively, with 12 bases between them. Full variable domain (rest looked up from reference TRBV11-2 and TRBJ1-2): EAGVAQSPRYKIIEKRQSVAFWCNPISGHATLYWYQQILGQGPKLLIQFQNNGVVDDSQLPKDRFSAERLKGVDSTLKIQPAKLEDSAVYLCASSSNPDHTFGSGTRLTVV.